Presented here are 20 T cell receptor beta chains from one specimen sequenced in a study of response to subunit inactivated influenza vaccine. TCRdb itself ran the RT-PCR reads through MiXCR, one entry per CDR3 protein. The sample yields roughly 700,000 distinct CDR3 sequences, approximately 14% seen once. The sequencing here drew on PBMCs from blood, taken 14 days before vaccination. These receptors originate from a man aged 45 to 65 who received an inactivated influenza vaccine.

The chain uses TRBV5-6 and TRBJ2-7, with D tentatively TRBD1 (5 bases). V was clipped by 3 bases and J by 0 bases, with 16 bases between them. Looked up from germline, CDR1 is SGHDT and CDR2 is YYEEEE. This CDR3 has 16 amino acids. As DNA, the CDR3 is TGTGCCAGCAGCTCTGAAGACAGAAGTTACTCCTACGAGCAGTACTTC. Protein product: CASSSEDRSYSYEQYF.

This clonotype was recorded a few times. The chain recombines TRBV7-8 with TRBJ2-7, with D possibly matching TRBD2 (5 bases). Trimming took 5 bases from V and 0 from J, leaving 14 bases between them. CDR1 and CDR2 (germline): SGHVS, FQNEAQ. The CDR3 covers 15 residues. DNA for the CDR3: TGTGCCAGCAGCCCTTCAGCGGAGAGCTCCTACGAGCAGTACTTC. Encoded protein: CASSPSAESSYEQYF.

The J gene is TRBJ1-1, the V gene TRBV15; a possible D gene is TRBD1 (5 bases). The germline V gene encodes CDR1 LNHNV and CDR2 YYDKDF (reference sequence). With 2 bases removed from V and 0 bases from J, the gap between germline ends came to 25 bases. CDR3 length: 20 amino acids. CDR3 DNA sequence: TGTGCCACCAGCAGACAACCCCGAACGGGGGGAAGAGGCATGAACACTGAAGCTTTCTTT. Its translation: CATSRQPRTGGRGMNTEAFF.

The rearrangement joins TRBV20-1 to TRBJ2-5; D is unclear. CDR1 DFQATT and CDR2 SNEGSKA come from the germline V gene (reference sequence). V dropped 6 bases and J dropped 5 bases, with 13 bases sitting between them. The CDR3 contains 12 residues. CDR3: CSARTRRETQYF. The CDR3 DNA follows: TGCAGTGCCAGGACCCGGCGGGAGACCCAGTACTTC.

This clonotype was found a few times. The J gene is TRBJ2-5, the V gene TRBV5-1; possible D gene TRBD2, 6 bases. This CDR3 has 13 residues. V was pared by 2 bases and J by 9 bases, with 14 bases between. CDR1 and CDR2 from the germline V gene are SGHRS and YFSETQ. CDR3 sequence: CASSLGGEVSQYF. DNA for the CDR3: TGCGCCAGCAGCTTAGGCGGGGAGGTGTCCCAGTACTTC.

The rearrangement uses TRBV25-1 and TRBJ2-7; TRBD1 matches 10 bases. Unmatched junction bases numbered 6, after V lost 3 bases and J lost 1 base. Germline assignment: CDR1 MGHDK and CDR2 SYGVNS. The CDR3 runs to 16 residues. The CDR3 protein is CASSDTPGQGSYEQYF. CDR3 in DNA: TGTGCCAGCAGTGACACACCGGGACAGGGGTCCTACGAGCAGTACTTC.

In this sample, this clonotype turned up many times. CDR3 nucleotide sequence: TGCAGTGCTAGGTCAGTTCTAACAGGGAACACTGAAGCTTTCTTT. Protein product: CSARSVLTGNTEAFF. The rearrangement uses TRBV20-1 and TRBJ1-1, with D perhaps matching TRBD1 (5 bases). Germline V gene data show CDR1 as DFQATT and CDR2 as SNEGSKA (reference sequence). Deletions cut 3 bases from V and 1 base from J, with 15 bases between. The CDR3 loop spans 15 amino acids.

This clonotype was picked up many times. The chain employs TRBV15 and TRBJ2-7, with D unclear. Trimming pared 2 bases from V and 3 bases from J, leaving 8 bases between. The germline CDR1 and CDR2 sequences are LNHNV and YYDKDF (reference sequence). The CDR3 sequence is 13 residues long. The chain's CDR3 is CATSRPGYYEQYF. The CDR3 DNA follows: TGTGCCACCAGCAGACCCGGTTACTACGAGCAGTACTTC.

This chain joins TRBV10-3 and TRBJ2-3; the match to TRBD2 covers 11 bases. V lost 7 bases and J lost 0; bases outside the gene matches: 6. The CDR3 spans 16 residues. The germline V gene has CDR1 ENHRY and CDR2 SYGVKD. The CDR3 region is CAITRTSGRSTDTQYF. DNA of the CDR3: TGTGCCATCACCCGGACTAGCGGGCGTAGCACAGATACGCAGTATTTT.

This clonotype has more than one count but fewer than ten. The chain carries TRBV29-1 and TRBJ1-2; perhaps TRBD1 as D (6 bases). Germline V gene sequence: CDR1 SQVTM, CDR2 ANQGSEA. The CDR3 runs 13 residues. V was clipped by 7 bases and J by 4 bases, with 16 bases between them. CDR3 sequence: CSADSQGFYGYTF. CDR3 in DNA: TGCAGCGCCGATTCACAGGGCTTCTATGGCTACACCTTC. The complete variable domain, with remaining parts taken from reference TRBV29-1 and TRBJ1-2, reads SAVISQKPSRDICQRGTSLTIQCQVDSQVTMMFWYRQQPGQSLTLIATANQGSEATYESGFVIDKFPISRPNLTFSTLTVSNMSPEDSSIYLCSADSQGFYGYTFGSGTRLTVV.

This clonotype was seen a handful of times. The rearrangement uses TRBV29-1 and TRBJ2-1; D call uncertain. Germline loops: CDR1 SQVTM, CDR2 ANQGSEA. The CDR3 contains 10 residues. Trimming shortened V by 6 bases and J by 6 bases, and 6 bases separated the two germline ends. In DNA form, the CDR3 reads TGCAGCGTGTTTAGCAATGAGCAGTTCTTC. It specifies CSVFSNEQFF.

As regards this clonotype: Possible read error: a much larger clone is one base away. The V call is TRBV12-3 or TRBV12-4, the J call TRBJ2-1; possibly TRBD2 for D (6 bases). The CDR3 has 15 residues. The V gene lost 1 base and the J gene lost 4 bases, with 11 bases spanning the gap. The CDR3 DNA follows: TGTGCCAGCAGTTTAGGTGGCGGGGAATACAATGAGCAGTTCTTC. Translated, it gives CASSLGGGEYNEQFF.

The V and J genes are TRBV4-2 and TRBJ1-1, with a tentative D call TRBD1 (6 bases). V lost 6 bases to trimming and J lost 3 bases, with 14 bases between them. Germline lookup yields CDR1 LGHNA and CDR2 YNFKEQ. This CDR3 comprises 14 residues. CDR3 nucleotides: TGTGCCAGCAGAACAGGGCTGGGGGACACTGAAGCTTTCTTT. Encoded protein: CASRTGLGDTEAFF.

The gene calls are TRBV20-1 and TRBJ1-2; the match to TRBD1 covers 7 bases. The CDR3 sequence is 14 residues long. In germline, CDR1 is DFQATT, CDR2 SNEGSKA (reference sequence). V shed 1 base, J shed 8 bases, and the junction held 10 bases outside the gene matches. This CDR3 is CSARVRDSLGGYTF. The CDR3 nucleotides read TGCAGTGCTAGAGTACGGGACAGTTTGGGCGGCTACACCTTC.

This clonotype was seen only a few times. The rearrangement links TRBV11-1 to TRBJ2-1; TRBD2 agrees at 7 bases. Germline trimming cut 0 bases from V and 3 bases from J; bases unmatched to any gene: 11. The CDR3 has 18 residues. Germline values: CDR1 SGHAT, CDR2 FQDESV (reference sequence). The CDR3 DNA follows: TGTGCCAGCAGCTTAGCGGTCTCTAGCGGATTATTCTACAATGAGCAGTTCTTC. Translating it yields CASSLAVSSGLFYNEQFF.

This clonotype was picked up a small number of times. The chain links TRBV10-3 to TRBJ2-5, with 10 bases matching TRBD1. The J segment lost 2 bases and the V segment lost 6 bases, leaving 3 bases of the junction unmatched. Germline loops: CDR1 ENHRY, CDR2 SYGVKD. The CDR3 contains 14 residues. The CDR3 sequence is CAIRDRGGQETQYF. For the CDR3, the DNA is TGTGCCATCAGGGACAGGGGGGGTCAAGAGACCCAGTACTTC.

This clonotype showed up just a few times. The V and J genes are TRBV20-1 and TRBJ2-7, with D maybe TRBD1 (5 bases). V was cut by 3 bases and J by 2 bases, with 8 bases left in between. The germline gives CDR1 DFQATT, CDR2 SNEGSKA (reference sequence). The CDR3 loop spans 12 amino acids. The CDR3 loop is CSASSRAYEQYF. In nucleotides, the CDR3 is TGCAGTGCTAGTTCCAGGGCCTACGAGCAGTACTTC.

In its sample, this clonotype was seen a few times. The chain uses TRBV7-9 and TRBJ1-3; D remains unclear. V was shortened by 11 bases and J by 4 bases, with 6 bases between the two germline ends. This CDR3 comprises 10 residues. Germline V gene lookup returns CDR1 SEHNR and CDR2 FQNEAQ (reference sequence). CDR3 in DNA: TGTGCCTCCACCGGAAACACCATATATTTT. It translates to CASTGNTIYF.

This clonotype came up a few times. This sequence joins TRBV6-6 and TRBJ1-1; no clear D. Germline CDR1 reads MNHNY; CDR2 reads SVGAGI (reference sequence). Trimming left V 6 bases short and J 4 bases short, with 9 bases between. The CDR3 spans 12 residues. CDR3 coding DNA: TGTGCCAGCAGGGGCGCAGTCACTGAAGCTTTCTTT. Protein product: CASRGAVTEAFF.

The sample holds a few counts of this clonotype. The J gene is TRBJ1-5, the V gene TRBV6-2 or TRBV6-3; D gene ambiguous. V lost 6 bases, J lost 0 bases, and 12 bases lay in between. The length of the CDR3 is 15 residues. From germline, CDR1 is MNHEY and CDR2 SVGEGT. Here the CDR3 reads CASSPHDPSNQPQHF. The CDR3 DNA reads as TGTGCCAGCAGCCCACACGATCCTAGCAATCAGCCCCAGCATTTT.